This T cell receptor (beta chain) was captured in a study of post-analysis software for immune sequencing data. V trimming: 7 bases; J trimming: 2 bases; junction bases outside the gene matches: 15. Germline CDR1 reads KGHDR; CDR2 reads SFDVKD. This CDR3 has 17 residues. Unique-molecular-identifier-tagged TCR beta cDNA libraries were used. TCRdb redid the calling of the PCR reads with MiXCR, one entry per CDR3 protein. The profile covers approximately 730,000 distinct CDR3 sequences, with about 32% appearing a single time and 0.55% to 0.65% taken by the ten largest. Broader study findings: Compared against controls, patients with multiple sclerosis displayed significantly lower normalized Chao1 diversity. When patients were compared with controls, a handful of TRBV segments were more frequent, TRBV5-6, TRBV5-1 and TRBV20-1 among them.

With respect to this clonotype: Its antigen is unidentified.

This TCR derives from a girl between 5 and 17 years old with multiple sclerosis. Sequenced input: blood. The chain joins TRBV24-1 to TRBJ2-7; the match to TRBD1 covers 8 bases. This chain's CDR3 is CATRDGQGSPLTYEQYF. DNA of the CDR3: TGTGCCACCAGGGATGGACAGGGATCCCCCCTCACCTACGAGCAGTACTTC.